The clone carrying this T cell receptor (beta chain) was found many times. The antigen is not known. Per the original methods: ImmunoSEQ supplied junction-only sequences lacking quality scores, so filtering was different. The method was immunoSEQ multiplex PCR; TCRdb's version includes in-frame clones alone and lacks a portion of them. The V and J calls and clone size come from that table; D and trimming were worked out from the DNA. The sample consists of under 150,000 clones, about 62% of them appearing once. Free of recent acute infections or vaccinations, the donors were healthy HIV-negative adults. These data originate in a study of shared clonotypes between healthy human individuals. Study at large: CD4 naive and memory got three plates each, CD8 naive two, CD8 memory one.

Whole-study findings and limits: All-four-donor shared clonotypes had higher generation probabilities than non-shared clonotypes did.

This receptor was taken from a woman aged 25 to 39 in good health. The sequenced sample was memory CD8+ T cells sorted from blood. As to subset: CD45RO+ cells pooled with CCR7-negative TemRA cells.

CDR3 in DNA: TGTGCCAGCAGTGAGGTCCTACCCTACGAGCAGTACTTC. Its protein is CASSEVLPYEQYF. The chain uses TRBV2 and TRBJ2-7; D is unresolved. The CDR3 is 13 residues long. CDR1 is SNHLY and CDR2 is FYNNEI in the germline V gene. The germline V and J ends were trimmed by 3 bases and 2 bases, with 8 bases remaining between them.